This T cell receptor beta chain was documented in a study of cytomegalovirus exposure and HLA in healthy donors. Germline V CDR1 and CDR2: SNHLY, FYNNEI. V was clipped by 6 bases and J by 6 bases; unmatched bases: 3. The CDR3 consists of 13 residues. 60 Vbeta and 13 Jbeta primers were used in PCR. Method: immunoSEQ multiplex PCR; TCRdb's copy keeps in-frame clones and lacks some. The sample yields some 140,000 clones, approximately 72% seen once. The sequenced sample was PBMCs. The chain links TRBV2 to TRBJ1-2; 11 bases agree with TRBD1. The clonotype was recovered from a man aged 18 to 29 in good health and CMV-seronegative. CDR3: CASRLDRGHGYTF. In DNA form, the CDR3 reads TGTGCCAGCAGACTGGACAGGGGGCATGGCTACACCTTC.